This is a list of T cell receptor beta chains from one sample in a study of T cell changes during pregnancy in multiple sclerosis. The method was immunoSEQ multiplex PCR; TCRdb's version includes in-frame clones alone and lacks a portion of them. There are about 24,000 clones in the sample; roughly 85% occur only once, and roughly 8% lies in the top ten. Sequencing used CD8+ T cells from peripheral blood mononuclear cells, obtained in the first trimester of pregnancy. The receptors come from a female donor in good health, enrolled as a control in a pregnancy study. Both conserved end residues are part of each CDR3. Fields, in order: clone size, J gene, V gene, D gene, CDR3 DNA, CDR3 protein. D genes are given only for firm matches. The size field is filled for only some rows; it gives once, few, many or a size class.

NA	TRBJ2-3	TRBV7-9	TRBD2	TGTGCCAGCAGCTTAGGCGGGGGGGAGTGGGCAGATACGCAGTATTTT	CASSLGGGEWADTQYF
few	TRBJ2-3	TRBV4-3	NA	TGCGCCAGCAGCCCCAGGGGAGGGGTGGCAGATACGCAGTATTTT	CASSPRGGVADTQYF
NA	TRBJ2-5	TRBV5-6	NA	TGTGCCAGCAGCATCGGACAATCTGAAGAGACCCAGTACTTC	CASSIGQSEETQYF
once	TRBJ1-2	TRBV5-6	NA	TGTGCCAGCAGCTTGTGGGCAGGATCGTATGGCTACACCTTC	CASSLWAGSYGYTF
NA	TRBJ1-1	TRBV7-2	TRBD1	TGTGCCAGCAGCGATAGGACAGGGGCGAACACTGAAGCTTTCTTT	CASSDRTGANTEAFF
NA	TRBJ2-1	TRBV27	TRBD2	TGTGCCAGCAGTCAGGGACTAGCGGATTACAATGAGCAGTTCTTC	CASSQGLADYNEQFF
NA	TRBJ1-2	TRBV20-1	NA	TGCAGTGCTAGATCAGGGGAAAACGCCTTC	CSARSGENAF
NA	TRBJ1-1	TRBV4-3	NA	TGCGCCAGCAGCCAAGACACCGAGACAGCAATTTATATGAACACTGAAGCTTTCTTT	CASSQDTETAIYMNTEAFF
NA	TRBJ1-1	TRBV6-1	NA	TGTGCCAGCAGTTCCCGGACAGCGAACACTGAAGCTTTCTTT	CASSSRTANTEAFF
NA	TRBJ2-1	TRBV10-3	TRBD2	TGTGCCATCAGGCCCTCACTAGCGGGATCCAATGAGCAGTTCTTC	CAIRPSLAGSNEQFF
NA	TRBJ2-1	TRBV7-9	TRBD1	TGCGTCCAGGCAGGGGGCTCGGATGAGCAGTTCTTC	CVQAGGSDEQFF
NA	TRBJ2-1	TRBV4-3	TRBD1	TGCGCCAGCAGCACCCGACAGGGGCTGTACAATGAGCAGTTCTTC	CASSTRQGLYNEQFF
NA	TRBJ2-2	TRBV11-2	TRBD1	TGTGCCAGCAGACAGGGGGCCGGGGAGCTGTTTTTT	CASRQGAGELFF
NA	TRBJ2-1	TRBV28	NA	TGTGCCAGCAGTTTCGGTGGGGCAGTTGCGTTGGGCTCCTACAATGAGCAGTTCTTC	CASSFGGAVALGSYNEQFF
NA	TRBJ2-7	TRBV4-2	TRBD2	TGTGCCAGCAGCCAAGAAGCGGGGAGCTCCTACGAGCAGTACTTC	CASSQEAGSSYEQYF
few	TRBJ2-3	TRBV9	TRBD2	TGTGCCAGCAGCCCCACTAGCGGGGGGGCGTTTCTAGCAGATACGCAGTATTTT	CASSPTSGGAFLADTQYF
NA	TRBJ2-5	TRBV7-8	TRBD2	TGTGCCAGCAGCTTAGGGGGGGGAGAGACCCAGTACTTC	CASSLGGGETQYF
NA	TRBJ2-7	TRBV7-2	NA	TGTGCCAGCAGACCTCCAGGGGAGGGGGAGCAGTACTTC	CASRPPGEGEQYF
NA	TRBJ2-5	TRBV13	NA	TGTGCCAGCAGCCTGGACGGAGGGGAGACCCAGTACTTC	CASSLDGGETQYF
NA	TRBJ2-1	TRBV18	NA	TGTGCCAGCTCACCAGGGGCCAGCTCCTACAATGAGCAGTTCTTC	CASSPGASSYNEQFF
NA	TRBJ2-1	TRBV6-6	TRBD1	TGTGCCAGCACCCTCGGACAGGGTTACAATGAGCAGTTCTTC	CASTLGQGYNEQFF
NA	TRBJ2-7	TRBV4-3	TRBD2	TGCGCCAGCAGCCAACTTCCGGGACTAGGAGCTTACGAGCAGTACTTC	CASSQLPGLGAYEQYF
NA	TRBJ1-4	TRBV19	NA	TGTGCCAGTAGTATTCCCCGGAATGAAAAACTGTTTTTT	CASSIPRNEKLFF
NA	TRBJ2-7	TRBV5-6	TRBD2	TGTGCCAGCAGCTTGGGTTGGGGGGGGTCCCTCTCCTACGAGCAGTACTTC	CASSLGWGGSLSYEQYF
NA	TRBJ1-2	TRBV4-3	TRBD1	TGCGCCAGCAGCGGGACAGGGGTAGCCTATGGCTACACCTTC	CASSGTGVAYGYTF
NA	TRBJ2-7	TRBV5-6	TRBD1	TGTGCCAGCAGCTTTGCCGGGACAGGGCACGAGCAGTACTTC	CASSFAGTGHEQYF
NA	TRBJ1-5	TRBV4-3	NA	TGCGCCAGCAGCCAAGATCCAGGGCCAGCTAGCAATCAGCCCCAGCATTTT	CASSQDPGPASNQPQHF
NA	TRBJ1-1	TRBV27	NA	TGTGCCAGCAAAAGGGCAGGGGAGAACACTGAAGCTTTCTTT	CASKRAGENTEAFF
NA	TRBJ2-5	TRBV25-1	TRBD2	TGTGCCAGATTACTAGCGGGGGGGGAGACCCAGTACTTC	CARLLAGGETQYF
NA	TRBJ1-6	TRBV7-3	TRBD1	TGTGCCAGCAGCTTAGGTGGGACAGGGTCGCCCCTCCACTTT	CASSLGGTGSPLHF
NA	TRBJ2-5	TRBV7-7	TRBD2	TGTGCTAGCAGCGCTTTGACTAGCGGGGGGGCAGAGACCCAGTACTTC	CASSALTSGGAETQYF
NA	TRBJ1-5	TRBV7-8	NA	TGTGCCAGCAGCTTAGATCCGGTGAATCAGCCCCAGCATTTT	CASSLDPVNQPQHF
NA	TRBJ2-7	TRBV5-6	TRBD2	TGTGCCAGCAGCTGGGGGACTAGCGGGGCATACGAGCAGTACTTC	CASSWGTSGAYEQYF
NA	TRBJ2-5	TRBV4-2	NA	TGTGCCAGCAGCCTTGGACGGGGGGAGACCCAGTACTTC	CASSLGRGETQYF
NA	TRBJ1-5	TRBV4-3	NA	TGCGCCAGCAGCCAAGATCTGGGCAGTCTTTTCCAGCCCCAGCATTTT	CASSQDLGSLFQPQHF